This TCR beta chain is from a study of blood T cell repertoires in COVID-19. About the study: Some COVID-19 samples were acute and others convalescent; all came from the United States, Italy and Spain.

Per the authors' pipeline: It was from reference gene primer amplification that nucleated cell counts were estimated. This table comes from immunoSEQ multiplex PCR, and its TCRdb copy is limited to in-frame clones, with some not included. D and trimming were read from the DNA, whereas the V and J calls and clone size are those reported in that table. The sample lists approximately 92,000 clones; around 67% were seen once. Germline V lookup: CDR1 MNHEY, CDR2 SMNVEV (reference sequence). The CDR3 has 16 residues. V was clipped by 5 bases and J by 1 base; unmatched bases: 8. The chain joins TRBV27 to TRBJ1-5; 7 bases agree with TRBD1. The sample taken for sequencing was peripheral blood. The clonotype originates from a woman aged 60-70 years in a cohort sampled during active or convalescent COVID-19. The CDR3: CASSPRQGGSNQPQHF. In DNA, the CDR3 is TGTGCCAGCAGTCCCAGACAGGGAGGCAGCAATCAGCCCCAGCATTTT.